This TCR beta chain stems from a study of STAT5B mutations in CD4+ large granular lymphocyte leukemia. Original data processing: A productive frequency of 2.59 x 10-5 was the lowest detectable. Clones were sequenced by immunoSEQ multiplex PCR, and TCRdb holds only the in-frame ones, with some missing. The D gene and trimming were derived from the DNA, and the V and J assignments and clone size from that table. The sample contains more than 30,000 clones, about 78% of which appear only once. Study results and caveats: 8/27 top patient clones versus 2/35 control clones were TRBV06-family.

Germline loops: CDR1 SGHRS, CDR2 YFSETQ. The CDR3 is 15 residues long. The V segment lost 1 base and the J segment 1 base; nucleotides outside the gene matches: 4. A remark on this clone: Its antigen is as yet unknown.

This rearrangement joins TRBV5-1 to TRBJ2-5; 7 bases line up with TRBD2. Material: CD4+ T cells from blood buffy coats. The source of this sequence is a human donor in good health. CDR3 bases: TGCGCCAGCAGCTTGTCGGGACTACCCCAAGAGACCCAGTACTTC. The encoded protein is CASSLSGLPQETQYF.